This T cell receptor beta chain was recorded in a study of blood T cell repertoires in COVID-19. In the study overall: Acute and convalescent COVID-19 samples came from the United States, Italy and Spain.

Per the authors' pipeline: Reference gene primer amplification yielded estimated nucleated cell counts. This table comes from immunoSEQ multiplex PCR, and its TCRdb copy is limited to in-frame clones, with some not included. That table furnishes V, J and clone size, whereas the DNA furnished D and trimming. This sample yields fewer than 350,000 clones, of which around 86% are seen a single time; approximately 2% belongs to the top ten. V dropped 4 bases and J dropped 7; count of bases not matched to a gene: 10. This CDR3 spans 16 amino acids. The germline V gene has CDR1 LGHDT and CDR2 YNNKEL (reference sequence). The table lists this clone with a few counts.

The sequenced sample was peripheral blood. V and J are TRBV3-1 (or the pseudogene TRBV3-2) and TRBJ1-4, with 9 bases aligning to TRBD1. This sequence was found in a woman aged 25 to 45 who had recovered from COVID-19. CDR3 nucleotides: TGTGCCAGCAGCCGCGACCCGACAGGGGGAGGTGAAAAACTGTTTTTT. This gives the protein CASSRDPTGGGEKLFF.